This T cell receptor beta chain was observed in a study of T cell responses to AZD1222 COVID-19 vaccine. Study-wide points: The sample set comprised mostly white British donors with more females, and clonal diversity was possibly underestimated.

As regards this clone: Its specificity is not known.

The method was immunoSEQ multiplex PCR; TCRdb's version includes in-frame clones alone and lacks a portion of them. The table has roughly 120,000 clones, roughly 87% seen once; the top ten hold roughly a tenth. Unmatched junction bases numbered 19, after V lost 1 base and J lost 4 bases. Germline-derived CDR1 and CDR2 are MNHEY and SVGEGT. The CDR3 consists of 20 residues. The TCR sequence derives from an adult in good health. The V gene is TRBV6-2 or TRBV6-3, the J gene TRBJ2-5, with TRBD2 matching 9 bases. This material consisted of peripheral blood, taken on day 0 of AZD1222 vaccination. The CDR3 coding sequence is TGTGCCAGCAGTTACTTGGACTTCCTGAGGGATAGCGGGAGTAGAGAGACCCAGTACTTC. It is translated as CASSYLDFLRDSGSRETQYF.